This passage covers 4 T cell receptor beta chains from one sample sequenced in a study of CD8 T cells in ankylosing spondylitis. TCRdb re-called the 5' RACE reads through MiXCR, storing one row per CDR3 protein. The repertoire has about 36,000 distinct CDR3 sequences, roughly 9.6% of them found once; the top ten carry 20% to 25%. The specimen was synovial fluid, either unsorted or a sorted T cell fraction (not recorded which). All receptors derive from a male donor with ankylosing spondylitis.

This clonotype has more than one count but fewer than ten. The chain has TRBV18 and TRBJ1-5; TRBD1 matches at 8 bases. Per germline, CDR1 KGHSH and CDR2 LQKENI. The CDR3 runs 16 residues. With 4 bases clipped from V and 0 bases from J, the junction kept 5 bases outside the gene matches. The CDR3 reads CASSQDRVASNQPQHF. CDR3 bases: TGTGCCAGCTCACAGGACAGGGTGGCTAGCAATCAGCCCCAGCATTTT.

This clonotype has a count of ten or more. The chain has TRBV9 and TRBJ2-1; D unclear. CDR3 length: 14 residues. Trimming shortened V by 2 bases and J by 6 bases, and 12 bases separated the two germline ends. The germline CDR1 and CDR2 sequences are SGDLS and YYNGEE. The CDR3 here is CASSVFSFPNEQFF. CDR3 coding DNA: TGTGCCAGCAGCGTTTTTAGCTTCCCCAATGAGCAGTTCTTC.

The rearrangement uses TRBV7-9 and TRBJ2-7; 7 bases match TRBD1. This CDR3 is 11 amino acids long. Germline V gives CDR1 SEHNR, CDR2 FQNEAQ (reference sequence). After removal of 3 bases from V and 10 bases from J, the junction contained 3 bases not matched to a gene. The CDR3 reads CASSLGQTQYF. DNA for the CDR3: TGTGCCAGCAGCTTGGGACAGACTCAGTACTTC.

This clonotype has at least ten counts. This chain joins TRBV27 and TRBJ2-3; unclear D gene. Trimming removed 3 bases at V and 5 bases at J, with 12 bases between. Germline CDR1 reads MNHEY; CDR2 reads SMNVEV (reference sequence). The CDR3 is made up of 14 amino acids. The CDR3 DNA follows: TGTGCCAGCAGTTTTGCCCTAGACGGAGATACGCAGTATTTT. Encoded protein: CASSFALDGDTQYF.